This passage covers 2 T cell receptor beta chains from one sample sequenced in a study of STAT5B mutations in CD4+ large granular lymphocyte leukemia. Produced via immunoSEQ multiplex PCR; TCRdb's table is partial and in-frame only. The profile shows around 33,000 clones, approximately 79% of them singletons. Sequenced material: CD4+ T cells from blood buffy coats. The receptors were gathered from a human donor in good health.

The rearrangement links TRBV7-9 to TRBJ2-1; D possibly matches TRBD1 or TRBD2 (5 bases each). Germline assignment: CDR1 SEHNR and CDR2 FQNEAQ (reference sequence). This CDR3 comprises 17 residues. V lost 0 bases and J 3 bases, leaving 15 bases between the germline ends. CDR3 nucleotide sequence: TGTGCCAGCAGCTTAGCATGGTCCGGGGCGATCTACAATGAGCAGTTCTTC. Its translation is CASSLAWSGAIYNEQFF.

The chain carries TRBV9 and TRBJ2-5, with D possibly being TRBD1 (7 bases). V lost 0 bases, J lost 2 bases, and 14 bases lay in between. Germline CDR1 and CDR2: SGDLS and YYNGEE. This CDR3 has 16 amino acids. CDR3 residues: CASSVGGGGGQETQYF. The CDR3 coding sequence is TGTGCCAGCAGCGTAGGTGGAGGGGGCGGACAAGAGACCCAGTACTTC.